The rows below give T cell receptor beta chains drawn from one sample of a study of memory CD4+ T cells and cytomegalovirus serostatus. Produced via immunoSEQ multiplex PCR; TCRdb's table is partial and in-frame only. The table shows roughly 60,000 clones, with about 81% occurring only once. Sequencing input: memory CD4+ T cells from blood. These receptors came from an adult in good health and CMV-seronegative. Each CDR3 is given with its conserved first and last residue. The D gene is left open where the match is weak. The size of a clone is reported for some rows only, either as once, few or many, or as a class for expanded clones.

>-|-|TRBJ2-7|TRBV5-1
TGCGCCAGCAGCTTGGGTCGGGACCCCCCCCGCGAGCAGTACTTC
CASSLGRDPPREQYF
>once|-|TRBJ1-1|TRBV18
TGTGCCAGCTCACCGCAGAACACTGAAGCTTTCTTT
CASSPQNTEAFF
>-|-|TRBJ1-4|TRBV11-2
TGTGCCAGCAGCCGAGTCGGCAGGGCTAATGAAAAACTGTTTTTT
CASSRVGRANEKLFF
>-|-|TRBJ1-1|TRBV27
TGTGCCAGCAGTCCATCGAACACTGAAGCTTTCTTT
CASSPSNTEAFF
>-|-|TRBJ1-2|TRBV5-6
TGTGCCAGCAGCTTGGGGACAGCTAACTATGGCTACACCTTC
CASSLGTANYGYTF
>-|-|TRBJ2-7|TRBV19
TGTGCCAGTAGTACCAGGGTGAACGAGCAGTACTTC
CASSTRVNEQYF
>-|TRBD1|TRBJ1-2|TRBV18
TGTGCCAGCTCACCTCAACCCCCGGGACAGAGATTACAGAACTATGGCTACACCTTC
CASSPQPPGQRLQNYGYTF
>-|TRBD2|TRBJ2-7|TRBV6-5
TGTGCCAGCACTAGCGGGATCTCCTACGAGCAGTACTTC
CASTSGISYEQYF
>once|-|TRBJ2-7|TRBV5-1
TGCGCCAGCAGCTTGGTGGGGGGTCGGAGTGAGCAGTACTTC
CASSLVGGRSEQYF
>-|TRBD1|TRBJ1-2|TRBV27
TGTGCCAGCAGTTTAGTAGGGACAGGGGCCCTAGGAGGCTACACCTTC
CASSLVGTGALGGYTF
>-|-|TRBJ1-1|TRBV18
TGTGCCAGCTCACCGTATCGTAGCCTTAACACTGAAGCTTTCTTT
CASSPYRSLNTEAFF
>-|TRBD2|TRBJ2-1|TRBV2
TGTGCCAGCAGAGGGACTAGCGGAGGTGAGCAGTTCTTC
CASRGTSGGEQFF
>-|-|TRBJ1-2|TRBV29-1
TGCAGCGTTTTAGGGGGGAAAGGCTACACCTTC
CSVLGGKGYTF
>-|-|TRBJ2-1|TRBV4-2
TGTGCCAGCAGCCAATTGGGCGGGAACGAGCAGTTCTTC
CASSQLGGNEQFF
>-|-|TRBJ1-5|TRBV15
TGTGCCACCAGCAGAGATCCCGGTAGCAATCAGCCCCAGCATTTT
CATSRDPGSNQPQHF
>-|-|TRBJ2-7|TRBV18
TGTGCCAGCTCACGAGAGGCCCCAAAAGTGGCTTCGAATGAGCAGTACTTC
CASSREAPKVASNEQYF
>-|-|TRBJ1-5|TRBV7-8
TGTGCCAGCAGCAAAGAGACGGGGAGGAATCAGCCCCAGCATTTT
CASSKETGRNQPQHF